This paragraph covers one T cell receptor (beta chain) sequence. It has no known antigen specificity. Per-base quality was not reported, and no clone a single base away is much larger than it. The CDR3 starts with the cysteine, ends with the phenylalanine, and has 17 residues. Solely the CDR3 DNA is kept, with 51 bases framed from the first base. Based on the germline V gene (reference sequence), the CDR1 and CDR2 sequences are LNHDA and SQIVND. Cut back by 6 bases and 0 bases, the V and J ends lie 18 bases apart. The CDR3 regions of human TCRbeta chains were analyzed by immunosequencing. As for how the authors treated the data: TCRs in the repertoires were matched against a reference library of SARS-CoV-2-specific TCRs that had been generated with the MIRA antigen-specificity platform. Breadth was defined as the fraction of unique TCRs that were SARS-CoV-2-associated, and depth was defined as the fraction of total T cells that were SARS-CoV-2-associated. Each spike-specific TCR was assigned to its reactive spike region and to a CD4 or CD8 class using the MIRA data. Log10-transformed breadth and depth values were compared by one-way ANOVA with Sidak's multiple comparisons tests. In its TCRdb copy, this immuneACCESS table keeps in-frame sequences only and misses some clones. Where compared with another copy, unresolved V genes explain less than half of these, and the others have no known cause. The V and J calls and clone size are taken from that table; D and trimming were inferred from the DNA. The sample table shows over 100,000 clones, and 70% to 90% are seen once. More than 7.5% of the sample is held by the ten biggest clonotypes.

What this sample's time point label stands for: baseline before first vaccination. Samples from vaccinated people were obtained from the UK trials COV001 and COV002, which included a single-blind randomized controlled phase 2/3 trial of AZD1222 (ChAdOx1 nCoV-19) in healthy adults. For TCRbeta chain sequencing, PBMC samples from trial participants were taken at day 0 and at day 28 after the second dose. This specimen comes from a study of T cell responses to AZD1222 COVID-19 vaccine (dated by TCRdb to the early 2020s). Notes on the research overall: AZD1222 recipients whose second dose came at about 4 weeks and those whose second dose came at about 12 weeks were combined into one group, since spike-specific TCR depth and breadth did not differ between the two schedules. A total of under 250 trial participants underwent TCR sequencing, of whom around 210 had received two doses of AZD1222 and roughly 26 had received two doses of the MenACWY control vaccine. Trial participants were enrolled by age into subgroups of 18-55, 56-69 and 70-plus years, and around 140, 26 and 57 TCR-sequenced participants, respectively, were included in these subgroups. The investigation overall reported the following: After two AZD1222 doses, spike-specific TCR breadth and depth were significantly higher than at day 0 and than in MenACWY recipients. The 56-69-year group was small, and its depth increase did not reach significance, likely because of low power. Conclusions about previously exposed vaccinees were limited because only a handful of AZD1222 recipients were SARS-CoV-2 seropositive at baseline. Epitopes outside the regions mutated in the B.1.351 and B.1.1.7 variants were reportedly recognized by nearly half of the unique spike-specific TCRs. Because no day 14 peak-response samples were available, the repertoires could be characterized only after the peak T cell response. Most participants were white British and females outnumbered males, and the authors suggested that clonal diversity may have been underestimated. CD4 TCRs associated with the vaccine covered the entire spike protein, and the dominant responses were in regions 160-218 and 743-854.

Here the sequenced sample was peripheral blood, taken on day 0 of AZD1222 vaccination. The sequence is built from TRBV19 and TRBJ1-5; no D gene can be assigned with confidence. The receptor's source is an adult in good health. In nucleotide form, the sequence is TGTGCCAGTAGATCCGGCAGGAGTCCACTTAGCAATCAGCCCCAGCATTTT. This is translated as CASRSGRSPLSNQPQHF. The reference TRBV19 and TRBJ1-5 proteins fill in what lies around the CDR3, so the full variable domain reads DGGITQSPKYLFRKEGQNVTLSCEQNLNHDAMYWYRQDPGQGLRLIYYSQIVNDFQKGDIAEGYSVSREKKESFPLTVTSAQKNPTAFYLCASRSGRSPLSNQPQHFGDGTRLSIL.